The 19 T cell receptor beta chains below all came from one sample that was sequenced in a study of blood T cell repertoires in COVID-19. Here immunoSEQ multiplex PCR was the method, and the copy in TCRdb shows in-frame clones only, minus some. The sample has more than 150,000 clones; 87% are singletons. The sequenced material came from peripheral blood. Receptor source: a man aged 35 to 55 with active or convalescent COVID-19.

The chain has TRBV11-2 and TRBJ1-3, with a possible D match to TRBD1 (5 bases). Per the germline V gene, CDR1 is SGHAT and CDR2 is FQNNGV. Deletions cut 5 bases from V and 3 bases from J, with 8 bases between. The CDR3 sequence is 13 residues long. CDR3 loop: CASSGTIGNTIYF. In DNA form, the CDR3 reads TGTGCCAGCAGCGGGACTATTGGAAACACCATATATTTT.

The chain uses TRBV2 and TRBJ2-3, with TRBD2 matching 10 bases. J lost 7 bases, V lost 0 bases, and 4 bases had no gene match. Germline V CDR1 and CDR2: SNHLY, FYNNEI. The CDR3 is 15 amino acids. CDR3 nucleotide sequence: TGTGCCAGCAGTGAAGCTAGCGGGGGGCCCTATACGCAGTATTTT. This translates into CASSEASGGPYTQYF.

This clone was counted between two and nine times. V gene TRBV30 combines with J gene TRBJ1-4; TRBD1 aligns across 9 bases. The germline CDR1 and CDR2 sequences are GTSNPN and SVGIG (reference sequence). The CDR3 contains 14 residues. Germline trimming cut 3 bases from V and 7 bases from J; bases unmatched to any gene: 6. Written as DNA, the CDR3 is TGTGCCTGGAGGACCGGGACAGGGTCTGAAAAACTGTTTTTT. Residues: CAWRTGTGSEKLFF.

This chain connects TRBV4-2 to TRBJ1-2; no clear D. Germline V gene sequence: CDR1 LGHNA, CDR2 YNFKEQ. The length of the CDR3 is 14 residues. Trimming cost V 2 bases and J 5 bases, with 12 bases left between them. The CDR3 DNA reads TGTGCCAGCAGCCAACCAACCGCCGGGTATGGCTACACCTTC. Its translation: CASSQPTAGYGYTF.

In DNA, the CDR3 is TGTGCCAGCAGCGTAGGTGGCAGGGAATATGGAAACACCATATATTTT. This translates into CASSVGGREYGNTIYF. The gene calls are TRBV9 and TRBJ1-3; D perhaps matches TRBD1 (5 bases). Trimming left V 0 bases short and J 3 bases short, with 13 bases between. Germline CDR1 SGDLS, CDR2 YYNGEE. The CDR3 runs to 16 residues.

CDR3 amino acids: CASSETGYEQYF. In DNA, the CDR3 is TGTGCCAGCAGTGAAACGGGATACGAGCAGTACTTC. V gene TRBV6-1 combines with J gene TRBJ2-7; the D gene is possibly TRBD2 (5 bases). The germline gives CDR1 MNHNS, CDR2 SASEGT. V shed 2 bases and J shed 4 bases, with 6 bases lying between them. This CDR3 is 12 amino acids long.

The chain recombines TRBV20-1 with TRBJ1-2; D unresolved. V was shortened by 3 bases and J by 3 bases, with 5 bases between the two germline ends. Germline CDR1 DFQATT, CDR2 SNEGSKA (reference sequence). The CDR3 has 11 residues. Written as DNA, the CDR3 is TGCAGTGCTAGTCTTGACTATGGCTACACCTTC. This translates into CSASLDYGYTF.

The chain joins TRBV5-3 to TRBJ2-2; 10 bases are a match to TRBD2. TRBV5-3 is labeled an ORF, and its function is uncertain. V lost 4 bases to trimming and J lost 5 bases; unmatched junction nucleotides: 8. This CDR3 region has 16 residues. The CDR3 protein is CARSTSSGGRTGELFF. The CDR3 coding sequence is TGTGCCAGAAGCACTTCTAGCGGGGGCCGGACCGGGGAGCTGTTTTTT.

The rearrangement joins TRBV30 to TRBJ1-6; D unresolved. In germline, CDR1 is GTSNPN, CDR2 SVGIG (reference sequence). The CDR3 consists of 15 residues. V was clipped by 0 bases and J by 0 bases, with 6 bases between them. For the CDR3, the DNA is TGTGCCTGGAGTGTCCGCGGCTCCTATAATTCACCCCTCCACTTT. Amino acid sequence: CAWSVRGSYNSPLHF.

DNA for the CDR3: TGTGCCAGCAGGAAACAGGAGAACACTGAAGCTTTCTTT. Amino acids: CASRKQENTEAFF. This chain joins TRBV9 and TRBJ1-1; D might be TRBD1 (5 bases). Trimming took 5 bases from V and 1 from J, leaving 9 bases between them. The CDR3 has 13 amino acids. Germline-derived CDR1 and CDR2 are SGDLS and YYNGEE.

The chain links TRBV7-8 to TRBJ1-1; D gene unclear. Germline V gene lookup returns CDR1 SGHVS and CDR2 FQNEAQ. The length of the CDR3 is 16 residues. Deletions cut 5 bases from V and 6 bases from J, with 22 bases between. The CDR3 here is CASSTNGLSLSAEAFF. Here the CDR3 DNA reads TGTGCCAGCAGCACCAATGGACTCTCCTTGTCGGCTGAAGCTTTCTTT.

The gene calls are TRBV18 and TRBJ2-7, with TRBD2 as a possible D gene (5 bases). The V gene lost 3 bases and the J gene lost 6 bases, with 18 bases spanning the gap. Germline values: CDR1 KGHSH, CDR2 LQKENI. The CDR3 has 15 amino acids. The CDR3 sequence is CASSPRVSVASEQYF. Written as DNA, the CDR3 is TGTGCCAGCTCACCGCGGGTCTCTGTTGCTTCCGAGCAGTACTTC.

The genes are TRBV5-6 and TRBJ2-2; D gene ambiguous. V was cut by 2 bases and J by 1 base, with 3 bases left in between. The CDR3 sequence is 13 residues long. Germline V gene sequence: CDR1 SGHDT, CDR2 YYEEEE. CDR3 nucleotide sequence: TGTGCCAGCAGCTTCCAGAACACCGGGGAGCTGTTTTTT. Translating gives CASSFQNTGELFF. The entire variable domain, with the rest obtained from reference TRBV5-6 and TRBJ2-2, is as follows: DAGVTQSPTHLIKTRGQQVTLRCSPKSGHDTVSWYQQALGQGPQFIFQYYEEEERQRGNFPDRFSGHQFPNYSSELNVNALLLGDSALYLCASSFQNTGELFFGEGSRLTVL.

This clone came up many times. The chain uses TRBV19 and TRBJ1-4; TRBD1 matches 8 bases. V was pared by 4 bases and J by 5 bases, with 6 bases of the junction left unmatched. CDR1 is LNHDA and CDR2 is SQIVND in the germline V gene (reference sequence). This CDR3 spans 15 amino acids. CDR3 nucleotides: TGTGCCAGTAGTACGGACAGGGCCTCAAATGAAAAACTGTTTTTT. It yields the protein CASSTDRASNEKLFF.

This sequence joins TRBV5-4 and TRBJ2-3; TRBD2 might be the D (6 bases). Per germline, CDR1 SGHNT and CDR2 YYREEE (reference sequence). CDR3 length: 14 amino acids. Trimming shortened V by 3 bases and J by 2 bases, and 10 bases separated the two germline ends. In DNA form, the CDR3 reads TGTGCCAGCAGCTGGGGGGTCTCCACAGATACGCAGTATTTT. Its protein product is CASSWGVSTDTQYF. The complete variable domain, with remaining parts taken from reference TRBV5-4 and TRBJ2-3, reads ETGVTQSPTHLIKTRGQQVTLRCSSQSGHNTVSWYQQALGQGPQFIFQYYREEENGRGNFPPRFSGLQFPNYSSELNVNALELDDSALYLCASSWGVSTDTQYFGPGTRLTVL.

CDR3: CASSLVPWQGRNSPLHF. The CDR3 nucleotides are TGTGCCAGCAGCTTAGTCCCTTGGCAGGGAAGGAATTCACCCCTCCACTTT. V is TRBV7-8 and J is TRBJ1-6; D may be TRBD1 (5 bases). Germline V gene data show CDR1 as SGHVS and CDR2 as FQNEAQ. CDR3 length: 17 residues. Trimming cost V 1 base and J 7 bases, with 17 bases left between them.

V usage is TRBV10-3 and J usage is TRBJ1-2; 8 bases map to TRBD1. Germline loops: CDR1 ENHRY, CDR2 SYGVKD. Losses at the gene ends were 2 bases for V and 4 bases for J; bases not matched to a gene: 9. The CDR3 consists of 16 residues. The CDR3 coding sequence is TGTGCCATCAGTGAGGAGGAGAGACAGGGGAGCTATGGCTACACCTTC. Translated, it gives CAISEEERQGSYGYTF.

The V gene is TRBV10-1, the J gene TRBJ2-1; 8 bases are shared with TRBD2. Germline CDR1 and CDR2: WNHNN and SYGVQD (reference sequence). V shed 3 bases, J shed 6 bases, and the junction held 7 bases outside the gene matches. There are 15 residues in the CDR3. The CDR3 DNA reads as TGCGCCAGCAGTGAATCAGCGGGGGAGCGCAATGAGCAGTTCTTC. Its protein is CASSESAGERNEQFF.

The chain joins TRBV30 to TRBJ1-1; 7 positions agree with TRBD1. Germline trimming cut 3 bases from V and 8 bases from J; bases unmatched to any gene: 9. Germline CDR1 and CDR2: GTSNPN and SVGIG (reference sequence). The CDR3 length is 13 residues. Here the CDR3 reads CAWSQTGISEAFF. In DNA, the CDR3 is TGTGCCTGGAGCCAGACAGGGATCTCCGAAGCTTTCTTT. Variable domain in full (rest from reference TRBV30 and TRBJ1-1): SQTIHQWPATLVQPVGSPLSLECTVEGTSNPNLYWYRQAAGRGLQLLFYSVGIGQISSEVPQNLSASRPQDRQFILSSKKLLLSDSGFYLCAWSQTGISEAFFGQGTRLTVV.